This TCR beta chain is drawn from a study of T-cell reconstitution after alpha-beta-depleted transplantation in children. There are 13 residues in the CDR3. V was shortened by 1 base and J by 7 bases, with 8 bases between the two germline ends. Germline CDR1 and CDR2: SGHVS and FQNEAQ. The sample holds a few counts of this clonotype. Its antigen remains unidentified. Preparation of the TCRbeta library involved a method that used unique molecular identifiers. TCRdb re-called the PCR reads through MiXCR, storing one row per CDR3 protein. The table records about 600,000 distinct CDR3 sequences, roughly 13% of them present only once. Study-wide points: Hyperexpanded clones declined; after one year, newly produced T cells mostly supplied diversity.

The chain has TRBV7-8 and TRBJ2-1; D not certain. The sequenced sample was PBMCs, mostly from graft donor cells, obtained 360 days after TCRalphabeta/CD19-depleted stem cell transplant. This TCR derives from a male patient under 18 who had a stem cell transplant for acute myeloid leukemia, so the T cells may come from the graft donor. The CDR3 reads CASSLEGCNEQFF. In nucleotides, the CDR3 is TGTGCCAGCAGCTTAGAGGGATGTAATGAGCAGTTCTTC.